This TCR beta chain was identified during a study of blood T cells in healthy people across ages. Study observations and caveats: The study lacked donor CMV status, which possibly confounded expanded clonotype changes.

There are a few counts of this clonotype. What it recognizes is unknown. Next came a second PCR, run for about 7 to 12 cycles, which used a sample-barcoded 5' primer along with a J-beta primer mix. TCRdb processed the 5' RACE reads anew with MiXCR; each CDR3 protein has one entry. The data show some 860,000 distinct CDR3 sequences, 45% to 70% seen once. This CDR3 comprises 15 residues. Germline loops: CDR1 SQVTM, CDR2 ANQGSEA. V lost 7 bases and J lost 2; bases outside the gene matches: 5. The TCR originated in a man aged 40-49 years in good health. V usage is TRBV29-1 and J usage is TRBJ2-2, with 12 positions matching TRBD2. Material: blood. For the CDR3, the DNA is TGCAGCGCCATGACTAGCGGGAGCAACACCGGGGAGCTGTTTTTT. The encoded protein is CSAMTSGSNTGELFF.